Each of the 18 T cell receptor beta chains below was sequenced from the same sample in a study of post-analysis software for immune sequencing data. Unique molecular identifiers were carried by the TCR beta cDNA libraries. TCRdb processed the PCR reads anew with MiXCR; each CDR3 protein has one entry. The sample includes some 450,000 distinct CDR3 sequences, approximately 46% of them seen just once. General study findings and limits: The study found TRBV5-6, TRBV5-1 and TRBV20-1 among a few TRBV segments more frequent in patients than controls.

What these receptors recognize is not known. Source material: blood. The receptors here all came from a girl aged 10-17 years with multiple sclerosis.

On this clonotype itself: Being one base from a much bigger clone, this may be a read error. The chain links TRBV12-3 or TRBV12-4 to TRBJ1-2; no clear D. The CDR3 spans 14 residues. Between the trimmed V and J ends, which lost 6 bases and 8 bases, there was a span of 19 bases. The CDR3 DNA is TGTGCCAGCAGCGCTGGACGGGAAAGGTCGGGCTACACCTTC. This encodes CASSAGRERSGYTF.

CDR3 loop: CASRGTEYAYQETQYF. Written as DNA, the CDR3 is TGTGCCAGCAGGGGGACAGAATATGCGTACCAAGAGACCCAGTACTTC. The genes are TRBV28 and TRBJ2-5; 7 bases align to TRBD1. The V and J ends lost 6 bases and 0 bases, in that order; junction bases with no gene match: 10. The CDR3 consists of 16 residues. The V gene's germline CDR1 is MDHEN and CDR2 SYDVKM.

The chain joins TRBV29-1 to TRBJ2-3; TRBD2 matches 11 bases. V was clipped by 8 bases and J by 4 bases; unmatched bases: 8. The CDR3 contains 14 residues. Germline CDR1 SQVTM, CDR2 ANQGSEA. The CDR3 protein is CSSRPTSGADTQYF. Here the CDR3 DNA reads TGCAGCTCCCGCCCGACTAGCGGGGCAGATACGCAGTATTTT.

The chain links TRBV28 to TRBJ2-1; the match to TRBD1 covers 8 bases. CDR1 is MDHEN, CDR2 SYDVKM, per germline. The CDR3 totals 16 residues. V lost 6 bases to trimming and J lost 2 bases; unmatched junction nucleotides: 9. The CDR3 DNA reads TGTGCCAGCAGCTACCCGACAGGGGTCACCTACAATGAGCAGTTCTTC. It yields the protein CASSYPTGVTYNEQFF.

This clonotype was detected only a few times. The rearrangement uses TRBV7-2 and TRBJ2-5, with D possibly TRBD2 on 5 matching bases. Germline V gives CDR1 SGHTA, CDR2 FQGNSA. The V and J ends lost 0 bases and 1 base respectively, with 9 bases between them. The CDR3 runs 15 residues. The DNA for the CDR3 is TGTGCCAGCAGCTTAGCCCTAGCATCCCAAGAGACCCAGTACTTC. It translates to CASSLALASQETQYF. The full variable domain, in which reference TRBV7-2 and TRBJ2-5 provide the parts outside the CDR3, is GAGVSQSPSNKVTEKGKDVELRCDPISGHTALYWYRQSLGQGLEFLIYFQGNSAPDKSGLPSDRFSAERTGGSVSTLTIQRTQQEDSAVYLCASSLALASQETQYFGPGTRLLVL.

The V call is TRBV10-3, the J call TRBJ2-5; TRBD2 aligns across 8 bases. V shed 0 bases and J 11 bases; nucleotides not matched to a gene: 11. This CDR3 contains 15 residues. CDR1 and CDR2 from the germline V gene are ENHRY and SYGVKD. CDR3 protein: CAISESAGDHNEQYF. In DNA form, the CDR3 reads TGTGCCATCAGTGAGTCAGCGGGAGACCACAATGAGCAGTACTTC.

This clonotype was recorded a few times. V and J are TRBV15 and TRBJ1-5, with D uncertain. CDR3 length: 12 residues. The V and J ends lost 0 bases and 6 bases respectively, with 3 bases between them. Germline V CDR1 and CDR2: LNHNV, YYDKDF (reference sequence). The CDR3 DNA reads as TGTGCCACCAGCAGAGATGTTCAGCCCCAGCATTTT. Translation gives CATSRDVQPQHF. The complete variable domain, with remaining parts taken from reference TRBV15 and TRBJ1-5, reads DAMVIQNPRYQVTQFGKPVTLSCSQTLNHNVMYWYQQKSSQAPKLLFHYYDKDFNNEADTPDNFQSRRPNTSFCFLDIRSPGLGDTAMYLCATSRDVQPQHFGDGTRLSIL.

The chain joins TRBV28 to TRBJ1-1; 8 positions agree with TRBD1. Trimming cost V 3 bases and J 5 bases; bases outside gene matches: 11. The CDR3 covers 16 residues. CDR1 is MDHEN and CDR2 is SYDVKM in the germline V gene. CDR3 in amino acids: CASSLSGMTGETEAFF. For the CDR3, the DNA is TGTGCCAGCAGTTTGTCTGGGATGACAGGGGAAACTGAAGCTTTCTTT.

This sequence joins TRBV5-5 and TRBJ1-2, with unresolved D. V was shortened by 2 bases and J by 6 bases, with 17 bases between the two germline ends. This CDR3 has 15 amino acids. The V gene's germline CDR1 is SGHKS and CDR2 YYEKEE (reference sequence). The CDR3 sequence is CASSFELRIYDGYTF. Here the CDR3 DNA reads TGTGCCAGCAGCTTCGAACTAAGGATCTATGATGGCTACACCTTC. Full variable domain (outside the CDR3, taken from reference TRBV5-5 and TRBJ1-2): DAGVTQSPTHLIKTRGQQVTLRCSPISGHKSVSWYQQVLGQGPQFIFQYYEKEERGRGNFPDRFSARQFPNYSSELNVNALLLGDSALYLCASSFELRIYDGYTFGSGTRLTVV.

The sample holds many counts of this clonotype. This chain links TRBV25-1 with TRBJ2-7; 9 bases match TRBD1. The CDR3 has 11 amino acids. Germline CDR1 reads MGHDK; CDR2 reads SYGVNS. The ends lost 9 bases at V and 4 bases at J; junction bases unmatched: 1. This CDR3 reads CASGTGYEQYF. In DNA form, the CDR3 reads TGTGCCAGTGGGACAGGGTACGAGCAGTACTTC.

The V gene is TRBV7-9, the J gene TRBJ2-1; D is possibly TRBD1 or TRBD2 (5 bases each). Germline V lookup: CDR1 SEHNR, CDR2 FQNEAQ (reference sequence). Trimming removed 8 bases at V and 2 bases at J, with 13 bases between. The CDR3 has 14 amino acids. The CDR3 spells CASGPGATYNEQFF. Here the CDR3 DNA reads TGTGCCAGCGGCCCCGGGGCTACCTACAATGAGCAGTTCTTC.

This chain uses TRBV10-3 with TRBJ2-1, with 10 nucleotides matching TRBD2. CDR1 and CDR2 (germline): ENHRY, SYGVKD. Germline trimming cut 0 bases from V and 5 bases from J; bases unmatched to any gene: 7. This CDR3 comprises 17 residues. DNA for the CDR3: TGTGCCATCAGTGAGTCGACAGGGCTAGCGGGAGACAATGAGCAGTTCTTC. Amino acids: CAISESTGLAGDNEQFF.

The chain combines TRBV6-2 or TRBV6-3 with TRBJ2-1; TRBD2 matches 10 bases. Germline V gives CDR1 MNHEY, CDR2 SVGEGT. The trim removed 2 bases at V and 0 bases at J, leaving 4 bases unmatched. The CDR3 contains 17 residues. CDR3 protein: CASSYRAGGLSYNEQFF. The CDR3 DNA reads TGTGCCAGCAGTTACCGAGCGGGAGGGCTCTCCTACAATGAGCAGTTCTTC.

The chain couples TRBV24-1 to TRBJ2-7; unclear D gene. Germline CDR1 reads KGHDR; CDR2 reads SFDVKD. The length of the CDR3 is 14 residues. V gave up 4 bases and J gave up 2 bases, with 11 bases separating them. The CDR3 DNA reads TGTGCCACCAGTGACCGGCTGGATCCCTACGAGCAGTACTTC. Its translation is CATSDRLDPYEQYF.

The CDR3 DNA reads TGTGCCAGCGGGCAGGAGCTTTCACCCCTCCACTTT. Amino acid sequence: CASGQELSPLHF. The chain joins TRBV12-3 or TRBV12-4 to TRBJ1-6, with D hard to call. Trimming stripped 8 bases from V and 9 bases from J, with 11 bases between. CDR3 size: 12 residues.

The table lists this clonotype with a count of one. V and J are TRBV4-1 and TRBJ1-2; 7 positions match TRBD1. Per germline, CDR1 MGHRA and CDR2 YSYEKL. V was pared by 3 bases and J by 1 base, with 8 bases of the junction left unmatched. The CDR3 extends over 16 amino acids. Here the CDR3 reads CASSQPRDRDNYGYTF. CDR3 sequence (DNA): TGCGCCAGCAGCCAGCCCCGAGACAGGGATAACTATGGCTACACCTTC.

Written as DNA, the CDR3 is TGTGCCAGCAGGAAGGACAGGGATAGGTGGGAGACCCAGTACTTC. Protein: CASRKDRDRWETQYF. J is TRBJ2-5 and V is TRBV6-6; 8 bases agree with TRBD1. The CDR3 runs 15 residues. CDR1 MNHNY and CDR2 SVGAGI come from the germline V gene (reference sequence). V was pared by 6 bases and J by 5 bases, with 11 bases of the junction left unmatched.

This clonotype was recorded a few times. The gene calls are TRBV29-1 and TRBJ1-1; D perhaps matches TRBD1 (6 bases). From germline, CDR1 is SQVTM and CDR2 ANQGSEA. The V gene lost 4 bases and the J gene lost 6 bases, with 21 bases spanning the gap. CDR3 size: 15 residues. As DNA, the CDR3 is TGCAGCGTTGCCCGGGGGCGATTGGACACTTCTGAAGCTTTCTTT. Translation: CSVARGRLDTSEAFF.